This T cell receptor (beta chain) originates from a study of blood T cell repertoires in COVID-19. Study-level background: Spain, Italy and the United States supplied samples that represented acute and convalescent COVID-19. The cDNA or gDNA used as material had been derived from T cells, B-cell-depleted T cells, or PBMCs.

In the authors' workflow: By means of reference gene primer amplification, nucleated cell counts were estimated. Profiling relied on immunoSEQ multiplex PCR, and the TCRdb table lists in-frame clones only, not all of them. V and J calls and clone size come straight from that table; D and trimming were deduced from the DNA. The table includes 90,000 to 100,000 clones, around nine tenths detected once. The CDR3 spans 15 residues. V was clipped by 3 bases and J by 1 base; unmatched bases: 2. From germline, CDR1 is SGHNT and CDR2 YYREEE (reference sequence). A single count supports this clone. At the DNA level, this CDR3 is encoded by other sequences in the same sample as well.

The clonotype comes from a man aged 80 or over with acute or convalescent COVID-19. Sequencing was carried out using peripheral blood. This sequence joins TRBV5-4 and TRBJ2-2; the match to TRBD2 covers 8 bases. In DNA form, the CDR3 reads TGTGCCAGCAGCTCCGGGACTAGGAACACCGGGGAGCTGTTTTTT. This translates into CASSSGTRNTGELFF.